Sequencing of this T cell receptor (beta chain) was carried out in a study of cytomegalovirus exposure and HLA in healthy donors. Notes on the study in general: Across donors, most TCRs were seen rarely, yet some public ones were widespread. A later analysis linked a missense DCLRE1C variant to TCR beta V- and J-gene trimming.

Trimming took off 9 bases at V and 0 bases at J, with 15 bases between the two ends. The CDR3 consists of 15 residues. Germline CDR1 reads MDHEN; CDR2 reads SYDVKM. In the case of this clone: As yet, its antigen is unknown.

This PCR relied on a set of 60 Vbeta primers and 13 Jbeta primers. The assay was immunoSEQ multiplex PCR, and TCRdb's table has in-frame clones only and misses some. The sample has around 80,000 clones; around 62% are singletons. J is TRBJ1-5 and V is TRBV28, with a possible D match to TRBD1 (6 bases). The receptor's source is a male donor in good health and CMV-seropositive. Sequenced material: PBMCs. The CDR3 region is CASLSSGDSNQPQHF. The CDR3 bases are TGTGCCAGTCTCTCTTCAGGGGATAGCAATCAGCCCCAGCATTTT.